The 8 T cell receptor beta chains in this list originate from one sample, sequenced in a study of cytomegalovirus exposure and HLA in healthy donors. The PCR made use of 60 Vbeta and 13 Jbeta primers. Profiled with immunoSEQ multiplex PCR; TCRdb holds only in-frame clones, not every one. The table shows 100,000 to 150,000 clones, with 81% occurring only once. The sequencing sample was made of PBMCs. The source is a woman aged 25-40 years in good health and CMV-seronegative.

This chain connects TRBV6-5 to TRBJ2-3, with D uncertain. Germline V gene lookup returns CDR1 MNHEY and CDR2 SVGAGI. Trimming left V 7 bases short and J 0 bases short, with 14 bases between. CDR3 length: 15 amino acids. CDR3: CASNHRALSTDTQYF. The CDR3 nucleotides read TGTGCCAGCAACCATAGAGCCCTAAGCACAGATACGCAGTATTTT.

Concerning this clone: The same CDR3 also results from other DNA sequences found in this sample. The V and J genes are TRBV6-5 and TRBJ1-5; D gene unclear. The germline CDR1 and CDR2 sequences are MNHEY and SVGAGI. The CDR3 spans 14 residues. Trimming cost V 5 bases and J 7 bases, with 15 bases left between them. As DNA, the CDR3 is TGTGCCAGCAGTCCCCTCGCGGGGAGGCAGCCCCAGCATTTT. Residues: CASSPLAGRQPQHF.

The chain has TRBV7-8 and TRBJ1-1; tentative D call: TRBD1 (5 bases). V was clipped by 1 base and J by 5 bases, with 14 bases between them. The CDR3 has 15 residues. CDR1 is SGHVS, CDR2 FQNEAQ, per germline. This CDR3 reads CASSLDHKGWTEAFF. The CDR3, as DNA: TGTGCCAGCAGCTTAGATCATAAGGGGTGGACTGAAGCTTTCTTT.

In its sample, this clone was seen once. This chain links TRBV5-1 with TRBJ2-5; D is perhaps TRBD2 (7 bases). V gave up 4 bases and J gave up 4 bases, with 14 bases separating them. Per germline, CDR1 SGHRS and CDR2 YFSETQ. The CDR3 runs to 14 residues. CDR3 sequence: CASSEEGGPETQYF. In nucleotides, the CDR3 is TGCGCCAGCAGCGAAGAGGGGGGGCCAGAGACCCAGTACTTC.

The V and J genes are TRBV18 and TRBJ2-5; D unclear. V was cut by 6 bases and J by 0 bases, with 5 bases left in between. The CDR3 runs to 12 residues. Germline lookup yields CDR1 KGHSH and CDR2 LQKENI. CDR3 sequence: CASSPNQETQYF. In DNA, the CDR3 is TGTGCCAGCTCTCCTAACCAAGAGACCCAGTACTTC.

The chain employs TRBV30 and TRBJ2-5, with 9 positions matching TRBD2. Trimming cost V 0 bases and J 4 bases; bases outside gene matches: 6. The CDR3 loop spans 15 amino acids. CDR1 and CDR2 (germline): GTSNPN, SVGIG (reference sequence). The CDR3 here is CAWSVAASGAETQYF. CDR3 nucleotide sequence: TGTGCCTGGAGTGTAGCGGCTAGCGGGGCAGAGACCCAGTACTTC.

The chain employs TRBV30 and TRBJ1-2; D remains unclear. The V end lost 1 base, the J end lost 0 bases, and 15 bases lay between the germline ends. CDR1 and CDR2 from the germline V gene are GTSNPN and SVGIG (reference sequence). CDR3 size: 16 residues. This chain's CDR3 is CAWSAGSRGANYGYTF. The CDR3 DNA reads TGTGCCTGGAGTGCCGGATCCCGGGGAGCTAACTATGGCTACACCTTC.

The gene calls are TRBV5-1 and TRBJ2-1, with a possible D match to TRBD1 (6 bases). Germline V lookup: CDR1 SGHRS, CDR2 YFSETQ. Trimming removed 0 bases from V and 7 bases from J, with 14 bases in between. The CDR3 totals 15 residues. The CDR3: CASSLVARGGNEQFF. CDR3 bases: TGCGCCAGCAGCTTGGTGGCCAGGGGTGGAAATGAGCAGTTCTTC.